The sequence of this T cell receptor beta chain was determined in a study of blood T cells in healthy people across ages. Study-level findings and limits: Total diversity from one million sequenced T cells was likely underestimated. As age increased, TCR beta diversity per million T cells fell in a roughly linear fashion. Donors of long life had a larger count of naive CD4+ cells and greater diversity than aged donors.

Germline V gene sequence: CDR1 MNHEY, CDR2 SVGAGI. V shed 6 bases and J shed 3 bases, with 17 bases lying between them. The CDR3 length is 15 residues. A second about 7 to 12 cycle PCR used barcoded and J-beta primers. A minimum of 2.5 million CDR3-containing paired-end reads was obtained for each sample. TCRdb processed the 5' RACE reads anew with MiXCR; each CDR3 protein has one entry. The sample includes some 1,500,000 distinct CDR3 sequences, about 45% seen only once; the top ten take approximately 4.1%. Note on this clonotype: What it binds is not known.

The rearrangement joins TRBV6-5 to TRBJ1-1, with a tentative D call TRBD1 (5 bases). The sequence derives from a woman aged 18 to 35 in good health. The sample comprised blood. The CDR3 nucleotides are TGTGCCAGCAGCCCCGGGGCGGCAGGGTACACTGAAGCTTTCTTT. Its protein product is CASSPGAAGYTEAFF.